This TCR beta chain was identified in a study of radiation and T cells in renal cell carcinoma. Trimming cost V 0 bases and J 16 bases; bases outside gene matches: 13. This CDR3 is 15 amino acids long. Germline V gene lookup returns CDR1 SGHRS and CDR2 YFSETQ. TCRdb's copy holds only in-frame clones and misses some; the assay was immunoSEQ multiplex PCR. This sample has roughly 130,000 clones, with roughly 90% found just once. Indicated time point: baseline pretreatment blood. The sample's treatment: 15 Gy SBRT to primary tumor, nephrectomy 4 weeks later. This TCR was sampled from a woman between 50 and 59 years old with renal cell carcinoma. The chain combines TRBV5-1 with TRBJ2-2, with 9 bases aligning to TRBD2. This specimen was blood, taken from a patient whose treatment included radiotherapy and nephrectomy. This chain's CDR3 is CASSLEVAGVNWPFF. DNA of the CDR3: TGCGCCAGCAGCTTGGAGGTAGCGGGGGTAAATTGGCCGTTTTTT.